The clone carrying this TCR beta chain was detected once. This sample includes further DNA sequences coding for the same CDR3. The sample belongs to a study of shared clonotypes between healthy human individuals. There are 13 residues in the CDR3. J was trimmed by 7 bases and V by 2 bases; bases with no gene match: 0. Germline CDR1 MDHEN, CDR2 SYDVKM. Method: immunoSEQ multiplex PCR; TCRdb's copy keeps in-frame clones and lacks some. The table has roughly 400,000 clones, just over 95% seen once. The rearrangement uses TRBV28 and TRBJ1-4; 8 positions agree with TRBD1. The sample taken for sequencing was memory CD8+ T cells sorted from blood. The subset denotes: CD45RO+ cells pooled with CCR7-negative TemRA cells. The TCR was taken from a man younger than 40 in good health. CDR3 residues: CASSLDRGEKLFF. The DNA for the CDR3 is TGTGCCAGCAGTTTAGACAGGGGTGAAAAACTGTTTTTT.